A selection of T cell receptor beta chains follows, all from one sample in a study of T cell responses to AZD1222 COVID-19 vaccine. Sequencing used immunoSEQ multiplex PCR; TCRdb keeps in-frame clones, though not all of them. This sample has about 72,000 clones, with roughly 85% found just once. The sample in question was peripheral blood, obtained on day 0 of AZD1222 vaccination. The receptors stem from an adult in good health. Each CDR3 is given without its conserved first and last residue.

11	TRBV7-9	TRBJ1-6	ASSIADSSPLH
12	TRBV15	TRBJ2-7	ATRVGQTSYEQY
12	TRBV28	TRBJ2-7	ASYSLQVPNEQY
11	TRBV5-1	TRBJ1-6	ASSSLGDSPLH
12	TRBV6-5	TRBJ2-3	ASSRDRVTDTQY
12	TRBV28	TRBJ2-7	ASSGTSGTYEQY
12	TRBV4-2	TRBJ1-1	ASSQGYKATEAF
13	TRBV6-1	TRBJ1-5	ASSDPDRGNQPQH
9	TRBV2	TRBJ2-7	ASHGSYEQY
12	TRBV6-6	TRBJ2-1	ASSYKGDVNEQF
12	TRBV5-1	TRBJ1-4	ASTSTGDDEKLF
12	TRBV6-4	TRBJ2-2	ASRGGVSTGELF
12	TRBV6-1	TRBJ2-5	ASSDEFSGGNQN
12	TRBV18	TRBJ1-1	ASSQGTGNTEAF
11	TRBV19	TRBJ1-4	ASSIVEEEKLF
12	TRBV9	TRBJ2-5	ASSVEGVGETQY
11	TRBV9	TRBJ1-4	ASSDGVNEKLF
11	TRBV9	TRBJ2-5	ASSQDVQETQY
12	TRBV5-1	TRBJ2-2	ASSLEGATGELF
14	TRBV19	TRBJ2-1	ASTTPSLAGYNEQF
11	TRBV24-1	TRBJ2-7	ATSDSDLYEQY
12	TRBV7-9	TRBJ2-2	ASTKAGPTGELF
11	TRBV30	TRBJ1-5	AWSPGEDQPQH
12	TRBV2	TRBJ1-2	ASGDTLRNYGYT
12	TRBV2	TRBJ1-2	ASTPGPKNSGYT
16	TRBV9	TRBJ2-6	ASSGNRAPNSGANVLT
16	TRBV11-2	TRBJ1-2	ASSLGWGQGAWDYGYT
13	TRBV5-1	TRBJ2-1	ASSTGQVERNEQF
11	TRBV29-1	TRBJ1-6	SVGLSRDSPLH
10	TRBV7-8	TRBJ2-2	ASSLRAGELF
16	TRBV15	TRBJ2-1	ATSRPNTQASGSNEQF
13	TRBV11-3	TRBJ1-4	ASSFRDRVSEKLF
12	TRBV5-1	TRBJ2-1	ASSLGGGADEQF
13	TRBV6-5	TRBJ2-7	ASTAGGGSSYEQY
14	TRBV28	TRBJ1-5	ASSRGGYGSNQPQH
14	TRBV3-1/TRBV3-2	TRBJ2-7	ASSQGDYRGSYEQY
14	TRBV4-1	TRBJ2-5	ASSRGTGIVGETQY
13	TRBV19	TRBJ2-7	ASTLGTGGAYEQY
12	TRBV9	TRBJ1-2	ASSVAQGHYGYT
12	TRBV27	TRBJ1-2	ASSFPGAVYGYT
11	TRBV3-1/TRBV3-2	TRBJ2-7	ASSHVLASEQY
14	TRBV4-2	TRBJ2-5	ASSRVRSGQEETQY
10	TRBV12-3/TRBV12-4	TRBJ2-3	ASSPGTDTQY
13	TRBV6-2/TRBV6-3	TRBJ1-1	ASSYSGQGNTEAF
9	TRBV20-1	TRBJ2-7	SAKVSYEQY
11	TRBV19	TRBJ1-1	AIKLSGGTEAF
11	TRBV23-1	TRBJ2-3	ARRQGSTDTQY
12	TRBV19	TRBJ2-2	ASVRGLGTGELF
16	TRBV10-3	TRBJ2-1	AISGSDLGSRIYNEQF
13	TRBV24-1	TRBJ1-3	ATSDHRDYGNTIY
12	TRBV4-3	TRBJ1-1	ASSQASVNTEAF
14	TRBV19	TRBJ2-1	ASSARGQGGMNEQF
14	TRBV5-4	TRBJ2-7	ASSLVGTSFYFEQY